This TCR beta chain was retrieved from a study of beta chain features in type 1 diabetes. Since all of the isolated RNA was reverse transcribed, expressed TCRB transcripts were what got sequenced. Profiled with immunoSEQ multiplex PCR; TCRdb holds only in-frame clones, not every one. The sample has about 470,000 clones, 30% seen once. Looked up from germline, CDR1 is MNHNY and CDR2 is SVGAGI (reference sequence). After removal of 7 bases from V and 4 bases from J, the junction contained 12 bases not matched to a gene. The CDR3 sequence is 15 residues long. This chain links TRBV6-6 with TRBJ1-2, with 7 bases fitting TRBD1. Sequenced sample: naive CD4+ T cells from blood. This sequence originates from a man younger than 30 in good health. The CDR3 DNA sequence: TGTGCCAGCACGCCAGGTCCGGACAGGTCCTATGGCTACACCTTC. Translation gives CASTPGPDRSYGYTF.